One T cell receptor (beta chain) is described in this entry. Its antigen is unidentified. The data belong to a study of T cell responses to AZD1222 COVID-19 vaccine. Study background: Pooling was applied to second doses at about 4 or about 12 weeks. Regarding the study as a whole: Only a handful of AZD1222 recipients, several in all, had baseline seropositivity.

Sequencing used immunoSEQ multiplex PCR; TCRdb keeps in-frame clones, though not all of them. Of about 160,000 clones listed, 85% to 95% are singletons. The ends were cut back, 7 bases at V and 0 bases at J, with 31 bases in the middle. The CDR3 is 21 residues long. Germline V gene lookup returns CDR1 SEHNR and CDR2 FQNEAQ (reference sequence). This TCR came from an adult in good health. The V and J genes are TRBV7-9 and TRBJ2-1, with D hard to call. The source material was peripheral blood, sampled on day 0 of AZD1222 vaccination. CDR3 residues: CASTRIRLDENTQSSYNEQFF. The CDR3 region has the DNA TGTGCCAGCACCCGAATACGCCTAGACGAGAACACCCAGAGCTCCTACAATGAGCAGTTCTTC. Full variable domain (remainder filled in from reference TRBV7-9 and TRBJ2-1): DTGVSQNPRHKITKRGQNVTFRCDPISEHNRLYWYRQTLGQGPEFLTYFQNEAQLEKSRLLSDRFSAERPKGSFSTLEIQRTEQGDSAMYLCASTRIRLDENTQSSYNEQFFGPGTRLTVL.